The 10 T cell receptor beta chains in this list originate from one sample, sequenced in a study of response to subunit inactivated influenza vaccine. TCRdb used MiXCR to reprocess the RT-PCR reads, holding one entry per CDR3 protein. The table lists about 580,000 distinct CDR3 sequences, less than 15% of them singletons. This specimen was PBMCs from blood, taken 12 days after vaccination. The receptors were gathered from a man aged 50-59 years who received an inactivated influenza vaccine.

The J gene is TRBJ1-1, the V gene TRBV5-1; 9 bases map to TRBD1. Trimming cost V 3 bases and J 1 base; bases outside gene matches: 7. Germline V lookup: CDR1 SGHRS, CDR2 YFSETQ. CDR3 size: 16 residues. CDR3 sequence reads: CASSYTGTGRNTEAFF. Written as DNA, the CDR3 is TGCGCCAGCAGCTATACCGGGACAGGGAGGAACACTGAAGCTTTCTTT.

This clonotype was counted between two and nine times. This chain links TRBV6-5 with TRBJ2-3, with 9 bases matching TRBD2. Germline V gene sequence: CDR1 MNHEY, CDR2 SVGAGI. V shed 2 bases and J 7 bases; nucleotides not matched to a gene: 13. This CDR3 has 17 amino acids. This CDR3 is CASSYDFPSGISYTQYF. The CDR3, as DNA: TGTGCCAGCAGTTACGATTTTCCTAGCGGGATCTCTTATACGCAGTATTTT.

The table lists this clonotype with a few counts. This sequence joins TRBV15 and TRBJ1-5; no definite D call. The V gene lost 0 bases and the J gene lost 4 bases, with 7 bases spanning the gap. Germline CDR1 is LNHNV and CDR2 is YYDKDF (reference sequence). The CDR3 runs 14 residues. The CDR3 region is CATSRERGNQPQHF. The DNA for the CDR3 is TGTGCCACCAGCAGAGAAAGAGGGAATCAGCCCCAGCATTTT.

This clonotype has only a few counts. This rearrangement joins TRBV9 to TRBJ1-3, with 9 bases identical to TRBD1. Germline assignment: CDR1 SGDLS and CDR2 YYNGEE. V shed 4 bases, J shed 0 bases, and the junction held 2 bases outside the gene matches. CDR3 length: 15 residues. The CDR3 loop is CASSTGQGSGNTIYF. The CDR3 DNA reads as TGTGCCAGCAGCACGGGACAGGGCTCTGGAAACACCATATATTTT.

The chain is built from TRBV5-1 and TRBJ1-4; D ambiguous. Looked up from germline, CDR1 is SGHRS and CDR2 is YFSETQ. The CDR3 spans 14 residues. V dropped 4 bases and J dropped 7 bases, with 14 bases sitting between them. DNA for the CDR3: TGCGCCAGCAGCGTGACCTGGAGCGGTGAAAAACTGTTTTTT. This codes for CASSVTWSGEKLFF.

This clonotype was picked up a small number of times. The limits of the CDR3 on the DNA are not certain, so only TCRdb's listed CDR3 is given. CDR3 sequence reads: CASSFGWGALYF. The chain joins TRBV12-3 or TRBV12-4 to TRBJ2-7; TRBD1, the D gene given by the table, was not confirmed from the DNA. The CDR3 numbers 12 amino acids, ends counted.

This clonotype was found many times. This rearrangement joins TRBV2 to TRBJ1-4; D is possibly TRBD1 (5 bases). Trimming pared 3 bases from V and 3 bases from J, leaving 8 bases between. This CDR3 contains 14 residues. Germline V gene sequence: CDR1 SNHLY, CDR2 FYNNEI. The CDR3 nucleotides read TGTGCCAGCAGTGAGGGCAGGGCTAATGAAAAACTGTTTTTT. It encodes CASSEGRANEKLFF.

Only a few counts were recorded for this clonotype. V usage is TRBV7-2 and J usage is TRBJ2-7, with D possibly matching TRBD1 (5 bases). The CDR3 has 13 amino acids. From germline, CDR1 is SGHTA and CDR2 FQGNSA. Trimming removed 1 base from V and 6 bases from J, with 10 bases in between. CDR3 coding DNA: TGTGCCAGCAGCTTAGGGACACCCCCCGAGCAGTACTTC. Translated: CASSLGTPPEQYF.

This clonotype occurred a few times. The V gene is TRBV12-3 or TRBV12-4, the J gene TRBJ1-4; D call uncertain. Trimming removed 6 bases from V and 8 bases from J, with 13 bases in between. The CDR3 sequence is 13 residues long. In DNA, the CDR3 is TGTGCCAGCAGCCAGCCGGGCAAGGAAAAACTGTTTTTT. Translated, it gives CASSQPGKEKLFF.

The V call is TRBV3-1, the J call TRBJ2-7; a possible D gene is TRBD2 (7 bases). This CDR3 comprises 15 residues. V lost 4 bases and J 2 bases, leaving 15 bases between the germline ends. The V gene's germline CDR1 is LGHDT and CDR2 YNNKEL (reference sequence). CDR3 sequence reads: CASSPRRGAPYEQYF. The CDR3 DNA is TGTGCCAGCAGCCCCCGTCGGGGGGCACCCTACGAGCAGTACTTC.